A single sample is the source of the 4 T cell receptor beta chains below, sequenced in a study of T cell responses to AZD1222 COVID-19 vaccine. Sequenced by immunoSEQ multiplex PCR; TCRdb stores in-frame clones only, minus some. The sample holds about 70,000 clones; 90% are singletons and the top ten take 3% to 3.5%. The sequencing used peripheral blood, collected 28 days after the second AZD1222 dose. The source is an adult who received the AZD1222 COVID-19 vaccine.

The J gene is TRBJ1-4, the V gene TRBV4-1; the D is unclear. The ends were cut back, 5 bases at V and 7 bases at J, with 2 bases in the middle. Germline CDR1 MGHRA, CDR2 YSYEKL. The CDR3 spans 10 residues. Written as DNA, the CDR3 is TGCGCCAGCAGCGGTGAAAAACTGTTTTTT. Translation: CASSGEKLFF.

The chain has TRBV13 and TRBJ2-3, with 9 bases matching TRBD1. V lost 3 bases, J lost 1 base, and 2 bases stayed unmatched. Germline assignment: CDR1 PRHDT and CDR2 FYEKMQ (reference sequence). The CDR3 has 15 residues. The CDR3 protein is CASSFRDRGTDTQYF. Here the CDR3 DNA reads TGTGCCAGCAGCTTTAGGGACAGGGGCACAGATACGCAGTATTTT.

The chain links TRBV4-1 to TRBJ2-2, with unresolved D. CDR3 length: 16 residues. Germline V gene data show CDR1 as MGHRA and CDR2 as YSYEKL. Trimming stripped 0 bases from V and 0 bases from J, with 8 bases between. CDR3 DNA sequence: TGCGCCAGCAGCCAAGATAGGCAGGCGAACACCGGGGAGCTGTTTTTT. This gives the protein CASSQDRQANTGELFF.

The chain carries TRBV11-2 and TRBJ2-1; 7 positions agree with TRBD2. The germline CDR1 and CDR2 sequences are SGHAT and FQNNGV. The CDR3 loop spans 14 amino acids. Trimming cost V 4 bases and J 10 bases; bases outside gene matches: 10. The CDR3, as DNA: TGTGCCAGCAGCTCCGCCTGGGGAGGGTCGGAGCAGTTCTTC. This sequence encodes CASSSAWGGSEQFF.